The clone carrying this T cell receptor (beta chain) was counted only a few times. The data originate from a study of blood T cell repertoires in COVID-19. For the study at large: Donors in the United States, Italy and Spain gave samples during acute or convalescent COVID-19. PBMCs, B-cell-depleted T cells, or T cells provided the cDNA or gDNA that made up the material.

The V gene's germline CDR1 is LNHNV and CDR2 YYDKDF (reference sequence). CDR3 length: 13 residues. The V end was cut by 4 bases, the J end by 2 bases, with 8 bases between. TCRdb's table, derived via immunoSEQ multiplex PCR, lists solely in-frame clones and lacks some. The table lists roughly 110,000 clones, 85% of them singletons, with more than 5% in the top ten. Seattle-derived patients entered the study during active infection and were followed longitudinally. The J gene is TRBJ1-1, the V gene TRBV15; the D is unclear. Material for sequencing was peripheral blood. The source of this sequence is a woman aged 60-75 years with COVID-19, enrolled during active disease. The CDR3 DNA is TGTGCCACCAGCAACCGGGGAAACACTGAAGCTTTCTTT. Translation gives CATSNRGNTEAFF. Together with reference TRBV15 and TRBJ1-1, the CDR3 gives the full variable domain: DAMVIQNPRYQVTQFGKPVTLSCSQTLNHNVMYWYQQKSSQAPKLLFHYYDKDFNNEADTPDNFQSRRPNTSFCFLDIRSPGLGDTAMYLCATSNRGNTEAFFGQGTRLTVV.